The T cell receptor (beta chain) described here comes from a study of blood T cells in healthy people across ages. Regarding the study as a whole: Using unsorted PBMCs precluded a conclusive naive versus antigen-experienced comparison.

Through a sample-barcoded 5' primer and a J-beta primer mix, a second PCR was run for about 6 to 11 cycles. TCRdb reprocessed the 5' RACE reads with MiXCR, giving one entry per CDR3 protein. The sample gives more than 1,400,000 distinct CDR3 sequences, around two fifths of which show up once; 7% to 9.5% is in the top ten. In its sample, this clonotype was seen a few times. What it binds is unknown. This CDR3 region has 16 residues. V trimming: 5 bases; J trimming: 4 bases; junction bases outside the gene matches: 10. Per the germline V gene, CDR1 is MNHEY and CDR2 is SMNVEV (reference sequence). This chain joins TRBV27 and TRBJ1-5; 8 positions agree with TRBD1. The specimen was blood. This TCR came from a woman between 18 and 29 years old in good health. CDR3 region: CASSGQGNNPNQPQHF. CDR3 in DNA: TGTGCCAGCAGTGGACAGGGTAATAACCCGAATCAGCCCCAGCATTTT.